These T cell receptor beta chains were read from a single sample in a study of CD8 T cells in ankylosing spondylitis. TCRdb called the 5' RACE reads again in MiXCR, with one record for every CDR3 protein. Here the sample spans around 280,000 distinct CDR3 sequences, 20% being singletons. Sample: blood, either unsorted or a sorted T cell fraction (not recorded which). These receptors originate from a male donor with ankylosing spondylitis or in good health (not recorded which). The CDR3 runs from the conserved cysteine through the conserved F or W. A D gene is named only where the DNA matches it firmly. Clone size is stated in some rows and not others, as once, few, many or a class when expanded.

TGTGCCAGCAGCATGGACGAGGGGAATGAGCAGTTCTTC | CASSMDEGNEQFF | - | TRBJ2-1 | - | TRBV5-4
TGTGCCAGCGGTTCGTATCCGGGACAGGGCCCGGGCACTGAAGCTTTCTTT | CASGSYPGQGPGTEAFF | few | TRBJ1-1 | TRBD1 | TRBV6-5
TGTGCCAGCAGCCATCACGGGACAGGTAACACTGAAGCTTTCTTT | CASSHHGTGNTEAFF | few | TRBJ1-1 | TRBD1 | TRBV3-1
TGTGCCAGCAGTAACCGACAGGGTGTCGACACCTTC | CASSNRQGVDTF | many | TRBJ1-2 | TRBD1 | TRBV7-6
TGCAGTGCTAGAGATCTTGGACTAGTTAACATTCAGTACTTC | CSARDLGLVNIQYF | many | TRBJ2-4 | TRBD2 | TRBV20-1
TGTGCCAGCAGACCCGGACAGGCTCGCCAGTTCTTC | CASRPGQARQFF | - | TRBJ2-1 | TRBD1 | TRBV12-3/TRBV12-4
TGTGCCAGCACGGCGACTACTAGCACAGATACGCAGTATTTT | CASTATTSTDTQYF | - | TRBJ2-3 | - | TRBV6-1
TGTGCCAGCAGTTGGTTAGCGGGAGGTTACAATGAGCAGTTCTTC | CASSWLAGGYNEQFF | - | TRBJ2-1 | TRBD2 | TRBV28
TGCGCCAGCAGCTTGGGGCCGGGTTCTAGCACAGATACGCAGTATTTT | CASSLGPGSSTDTQYF | - | TRBJ2-3 | - | TRBV5-1
TGTGCCACCAGCAGAGACAGGGTGGCAGATACGCAGTATTTT | CATSRDRVADTQYF | few | TRBJ2-3 | - | TRBV15
TGTGCCAGCAGCGCCGGACTAGGTAGCACAGATACGCAGTATTTT | CASSAGLGSTDTQYF | - | TRBJ2-3 | TRBD2 | TRBV9
TGCGCCAGCAGCGTAATAGGGGGTGGCACTGAAGCTTTCTTT | CASSVIGGGTEAFF | few | TRBJ1-1 | - | TRBV5-1
TGTGCCAGCAGTTATGGCGACAGGGCGAACACCGGGGAGCTGTTTTTT | CASSYGDRANTGELFF | once | TRBJ2-2 | TRBD1 | TRBV11-1
TGTGCCAGCAGCTTAGGCGCCAATCAGCCCCAGCATTTT | CASSLGANQPQHF | many | TRBJ1-5 | - | TRBV7-3
TGTGCCACCGTCGGAGGGTTTGGCTACACCTTC | CATVGGFGYTF | - | TRBJ1-2 | - | TRBV7-2
TGTGCCAGCAGCCCCCCAGGGGAGAGCAATCAGCCCCAGCATTTT | CASSPPGESNQPQHF | many | TRBJ1-5 | - | TRBV12-3/TRBV12-4
TGTGCCAGCAGCCCAACCCGGTCTGTGGGACGCGATACGCAGTATTTT | CASSPTRSVGRDTQYF | few | TRBJ2-3 | - | TRBV7-9
TGCGCCAGCAGCTTGGTCGGGAGCGAGTACAATGAGCAGTTCTTC | CASSLVGSEYNEQFF | - | TRBJ2-1 | - | TRBV5-1
TGTGCCAGCAGTTTGAGGCCGGTCGACACTGAAGCTTTCTTT | CASSLRPVDTEAFF | few | TRBJ1-1 | - | TRBV12-3/TRBV12-4
TGTGCCAGCAGTTACCACCAACGGGACACCCATACGCAGTATTTT | CASSYHQRDTHTQYF | few | TRBJ2-3 | - | TRBV6-5
TGTGCCAGCAGCAGGGGGGACTTACAAGTCACAGATACGCAGTATTTT | CASSRGDLQVTDTQYF | - | TRBJ2-3 | - | TRBV7-6
TGTGCCAGCAGTTCCATTACCGCGACAGGGTACTATGGCTACACCTTC | CASSSITATGYYGYTF | once | TRBJ1-2 | TRBD1 | TRBV12-3/TRBV12-4
TGCAGTGCTAGACCCCCGGGGGGCGACACCGGGGAGCTGTTTTTT | CSARPPGGDTGELFF | - | TRBJ2-2 | - | TRBV20-1
TGTGCCAGCAGTATCGGGACTAGCGCCTACAATGAGCAGTTCTTC | CASSIGTSAYNEQFF | - | TRBJ2-1 | TRBD2 | TRBV6-1
TGTGCCAGCAGGGGATCAGGGGGGAACACTGAAGCTTTCTTT | CASRGSGGNTEAFF | - | TRBJ1-1 | TRBD1 | TRBV28
TGTGCCAGCAGTGAAGGACGCGGGAGGGCCCATGAGCAGTTCTTC | CASSEGRGRAHEQFF | - | TRBJ2-1 | TRBD2 | TRBV6-1
TGCAGTGCTAGAGAACTAGCTGATCCCTACAATGAGCAGTTCTTC | CSARELADPYNEQFF | once | TRBJ2-1 | - | TRBV20-1
TGTGCCAGCAGCGTAGGGGGGACAGGGGTCAGGTATGAGCAGTTCTTC | CASSVGGTGVRYEQFF | few | TRBJ2-1 | TRBD1 | TRBV9
TGCAGCGCGGAGGGGTACGGGGAGCTGTTTTTT | CSAEGYGELFF | - | TRBJ2-2 | - | TRBV29-1
TGTGCCAGCAGTTTCCGGACTAGCGGCCCTTTGGATGAGCAGTTCTTC | CASSFRTSGPLDEQFF | - | TRBJ2-1 | TRBD2 | TRBV6-2/TRBV6-3
TGCGCCAGCGCGGGGGGATACCAAGAGACCCAGTACTTC | CASAGGYQETQYF | few | TRBJ2-5 | TRBD2 | TRBV4-1
TGCGCCAGCAGCGGCGGGACTTACTACAATGAGCAGTTCTTC | CASSGGTYYNEQFF | - | TRBJ2-1 | - | TRBV5-1
TGTGCCAGCAGCCGTAGGTTGTTCGGGGCCAGCTCCTACAATGAGCAGTTCTTC | CASSRRLFGASSYNEQFF | - | TRBJ2-1 | - | TRBV11-2
TGCGCCAGCAGGGACACCGGGGAGCTGTTTTTT | CASRDTGELFF | many | TRBJ2-2 | - | TRBV4-1
TGTGCCAGCAGTCCCAGGGGGCGCGGATACAATGAGCAGTTCTTC | CASSPRGRGYNEQFF | - | TRBJ2-1 | TRBD1 | TRBV28
TGTGCCAGCAGCTTTCGGGACGGTAAAAACATTCAGTACTTC | CASSFRDGKNIQYF | few | TRBJ2-4 | - | TRBV5-5
TGCGCCAGCAGCTTGGAAGCGGGAGAAGATACGCAGTATTTT | CASSLEAGEDTQYF | - | TRBJ2-3 | TRBD2 | TRBV5-1
TGCAGTGCTAGGGATGAACCGGGACAGAGAAATCAGCCCCAGCATTTT | CSARDEPGQRNQPQHF | many | TRBJ1-5 | TRBD1 | TRBV20-1
TGTGCCAGCAGCGTATATAAGGGCCCAAACTATGGCTACACCTTC | CASSVYKGPNYGYTF | few | TRBJ1-2 | - | TRBV9
TGTGCCAGCCGGCCGACAGGGGTCGATTATGGCTACACCTTC | CASRPTGVDYGYTF | few | TRBJ1-2 | TRBD1 | TRBV7-9
TGTGCCAGCAGTTTTGGGGGTCACACTGAAGCTTTCTTT | CASSFGGHTEAFF | many | TRBJ1-1 | - | TRBV12-3/TRBV12-4
TGTGCCAGCAGCTTAGGCGGTGGTGGAAACACCATATATTTT | CASSLGGGGNTIYF | - | TRBJ1-3 | - | TRBV7-9
TGCGCCAGCAGGAACCTGCTGGATGGCTACACCTTC | CASRNLLDGYTF | few | TRBJ1-2 | - | TRBV10-2
TGCGCCAGCAGCTTGGTGCTAGCGGGAGAGAAAATATCCGGGGAGCTGTTTTTT | CASSLVLAGEKISGELFF | few | TRBJ2-2 | TRBD2 | TRBV5-1
TGTGCCAGCAGTTCAACCAGCGGGAGAACAGCTACGCAGTATTTT | CASSSTSGRTATQYF | many | TRBJ2-3 | TRBD2 | TRBV6-5
TGCAGTGCTAGGCGGGACAGCAATTCACCCCTCCACTTT | CSARRDSNSPLHF | - | TRBJ1-6 | TRBD1 | TRBV20-1
TGTGCCAGCAGCCAAGGCTTGATGGGGGGGCTCGGCACCGGGGAGCTGTTTTTT | CASSQGLMGGLGTGELFF | few | TRBJ2-2 | - | TRBV3-1
TGCAGTGCCAGGTCCTTGGGTGACAATCAGCCCCAGCATTTT | CSARSLGDNQPQHF | few | TRBJ1-5 | - | TRBV20-1
TGTGCCAGCAGCTTAACCAATCAGCCCCAGCATTTT | CASSLTNQPQHF | - | TRBJ1-5 | - | TRBV5-6
TGCAGTGCTAGAGATTATAGACAGGGAAATGAAAAACTGTTTTTT | CSARDYRQGNEKLFF | many | TRBJ1-4 | TRBD1 | TRBV20-1
TGCAGTGCTAGCAGGCGTTCTAGTATAGAGACCCAGTACTTC | CSASRRSSIETQYF | few | TRBJ2-5 | - | TRBV20-1
TGTGCCAGCAGCTCCCCGGGACTAGCGGTGGGGGGTACAGATACGCAGTATTTT | CASSSPGLAVGGTDTQYF | - | TRBJ2-3 | TRBD2 | TRBV11-1
TGCGCCAGCAGTGAGGGACGGACAGGTTACAATGAGCAGTTCTTC | CASSEGRTGYNEQFF | many | TRBJ2-1 | TRBD1 | TRBV10-1
TGCGCCAGCAGACCCGACCTAGCGTTTACCGGGGAGCTGTTTTTT | CASRPDLAFTGELFF | - | TRBJ2-2 | - | TRBV5-1
TGCGCCAGCAGCGAGGGGGTGGGCGGCTACAATGAGCAGTTCTTC | CASSEGVGGYNEQFF | - | TRBJ2-1 | - | TRBV5-1
TGCAGTGCCAAGCTAGCGGGGATCACAGATACGCAGTATTTT | CSAKLAGITDTQYF | few | TRBJ2-3 | TRBD2 | TRBV20-1
TGTGCCATCAGTGAGTTCAGGGCAGGGGAGAAGACAGATACGCAGTATTTT | CAISEFRAGEKTDTQYF | - | TRBJ2-3 | - | TRBV10-3